This T cell receptor beta chain stems from a study of early T cells in non-severe SARS-CoV-2 infection. Individually, cDNA molecules had unique molecular identifiers attached to them. TCRdb itself ran the 5' RACE reads through MiXCR, one entry per CDR3 protein. The table records tens of thousands of distinct CDR3 sequences, roughly 3.5% of them present only once. This clonotype is classed as medium-sized. The antigen is undetermined. The study, taken as a whole, reports: Matching against VDJdb likely underestimated virus-specific expansions, favoring anti-spike CD8.

Sequenced sample: whole blood. This TCR was sampled from an adult who was a healthcare worker with PCR-confirmed SARS-CoV-2 infection or an uninfected control (not recorded which).

The CDR3 sequence is CASSQDKGASGNTIYF. The CDR3 DNA is TGCGCCAGCAGCCAAGATAAGGGGGCATCTGGAAACACCATATATTTT. The chain carries TRBV4-3 and TRBJ1-3; 7 bases line up with TRBD1. Germline V lookup: CDR1 LGHNA, CDR2 YSLEER. V shed 0 bases, J shed 1 base, and the junction held 3 bases outside the gene matches. The CDR3 runs 16 residues.